This entry describes one T cell receptor (beta chain). Antigen: not known. These data originate in a study of shared clonotypes between healthy human individuals. Study outcomes and limitations: Naive subsets typically showed greater estimated richness than memory subsets.

The assay was immunoSEQ multiplex PCR, and TCRdb's table has in-frame clones only and misses some. The sample carries over a million clones, approximately 96% recorded once. Per the germline V gene, CDR1 is SGHTA and CDR2 is FQGTGA. V was clipped by 5 bases and J by 2 bases; unmatched bases: 5. The CDR3 runs 15 residues. V usage is TRBV7-3 and J usage is TRBJ2-1; 8 nucleotides line up with TRBD2. The sequenced sample consisted of naive CD4+ T cells sorted from blood. The subset was: CD45RA+ positively selected. The receptor was isolated from a man aged 25-45 years in good health. CDR3 region: CASSARTSTYNEQFF. CDR3 sequence (DNA): TGTGCCAGCAGCGCAAGGACTAGCACCTACAATGAGCAGTTCTTC.